One sample yielded the 19 T cell receptor beta chains listed below, sequenced in a study of CD8 T cells in Susac syndrome. Reverse transcription of about 0.5 to 1 ug RNA used random hexamers. TCRdb re-called the immunoSEQ multiplex PCR reads with MiXCR, one entry per CDR3 protein. The sample has tens of thousands of distinct CDR3 sequences; about 95% are singletons. Material for sequencing was CD8+ T cells from PBMCs. Receptor source: a human donor with multiple sclerosis.

This chain links TRBV5-4 with TRBJ2-1, with D hard to call. This CDR3 is built from 17 residues. V was pared by 0 bases and J by 2 bases, with 15 bases between. Germline CDR1 and CDR2: SGHNT and YYREEE (reference sequence). The CDR3 DNA is TGTGCCAGCAGCTTGGAAGACAATCGAGCCCCCTACAATGAGCAGTTCTTC. It yields the protein CASSLEDNRAPYNEQFF. Full variable domain (outside the CDR3, taken from reference TRBV5-4 and TRBJ2-1): ETGVTQSPTHLIKTRGQQVTLRCSSQSGHNTVSWYQQALGQGPQFIFQYYREEENGRGNFPPRFSGLQFPNYSSELNVNALELDDSALYLCASSLEDNRAPYNEQFFGPGTRLTVL.

The CDR3, as DNA: TGTGCCAGCAGCTTAAACAGGGGTTTGGATCAAGAGACCCAGTACTTC. This gives the protein CASSLNRGLDQETQYF. The chain uses TRBV7-9 and TRBJ2-5, with 7 bases identical to TRBD1. V was clipped by 2 bases and J by 2 bases; unmatched bases: 8. This CDR3 region has 16 residues. The germline V gene has CDR1 SEHNR and CDR2 FQNEAQ (reference sequence).

This clonotype was observed once. V gene TRBV12-3 or TRBV12-4 combines with J gene TRBJ1-2; no reliable D call. The CDR3 loop spans 15 amino acids. The ends were cut back, 0 bases at V and 5 bases at J, with 13 bases in the middle. The chain's CDR3 is CASSLAYESGYGYTF. The CDR3 coding sequence is TGTGCCAGCAGTTTAGCCTACGAGTCGGGGTATGGCTACACCTTC.

A few counts support this clonotype. The chain links TRBV4-1 to TRBJ2-7; 10 nucleotides agree with TRBD1. V dropped 3 bases and J dropped 4; count of bases not matched to a gene: 3. CDR1 and CDR2 (germline): MGHRA, YSYEKL. This CDR3 has 14 residues. As DNA, the CDR3 is TGCGCCAGCAGCCAGGGACAGGGGCTTTACGAGCAGTACTTC. As protein: CASSQGQGLYEQYF.

The chain recombines TRBV9 with TRBJ2-1, with 11 positions matching TRBD2. Germline CDR1 and CDR2: SGDLS and YYNGEE. Germline trimming cut 0 bases from V and 5 bases from J; bases unmatched to any gene: 4. The length of the CDR3 is 16 residues. DNA for the CDR3: TGTGCCAGCAGCGTAGTGCCGGGACTAGCGGACAATGAGCAGTTCTTC. Its protein is CASSVVPGLADNEQFF.

The chain carries TRBV6-5 and TRBJ2-7; the match to TRBD1 covers 7 bases. V was pared by 6 bases and J by 2 bases, with 4 bases of the junction left unmatched. Germline assignment: CDR1 MNHEY and CDR2 SVGAGI. This CDR3 is built from 13 residues. CDR3 nucleotide sequence: TGTGCCAGCAGCCGGACAGGTGCCTACGAGCAGTACTTC. Its protein is CASSRTGAYEQYF.

This clonotype was seen only a few times. The chain joins TRBV9 to TRBJ2-2, with D uncertain. Germline lookup yields CDR1 SGDLS and CDR2 YYNGEE. The CDR3 has 11 residues. Trimming stripped 4 bases from V and 8 bases from J, with 6 bases between. CDR3 bases: TGTGCCAGCAGCCCGAATGGGGAGCTGTTTTTT. Residues: CASSPNGELFF.

The chain uses TRBV6-6 and TRBJ1-5, with D hard to call. Per germline, CDR1 MNHNY and CDR2 SVGAGI (reference sequence). Trimming shortened V by 7 bases and J by 2 bases, and 9 bases separated the two germline ends. The CDR3 has 13 amino acids. The CDR3 is CASTPLGNQPQHF. As DNA, the CDR3 is TGTGCCAGCACCCCGTTGGGCAATCAGCCCCAGCATTTT.

The chain links TRBV27 to TRBJ1-5, with 9 bases lining up with TRBD1. The germline V gene has CDR1 MNHEY and CDR2 SMNVEV (reference sequence). After removal of 6 bases from V and 2 bases from J, the junction contained 8 bases not matched to a gene. The CDR3 sequence is 16 residues long. The CDR3 DNA sequence: TGTGCCAGCAGAGGACAGGGGAGCTCCCGCAATCAGCCCCAGCATTTT. It codes for CASRGQGSSRNQPQHF.

By sample share, this clonotype is medium-sized. The chain couples TRBV20-1 to TRBJ1-2; D gene ambiguous. CDR1 is DFQATT, CDR2 SNEGSKA, per germline (reference sequence). Trimming left V 5 bases short and J 3 bases short, with 13 bases between. The CDR3 has 13 amino acids. CDR3 in DNA: TGCAGTGCTGCCCCAGGCCCCCACTATGGCTACACCTTC. Translating it yields CSAAPGPHYGYTF.

V and J are TRBV5-1 and TRBJ2-1; D is ambiguous. V lost 7 bases, J lost 8 bases, and 13 bases lay in between. The CDR3 runs 12 residues. Per germline, CDR1 SGHRS and CDR2 YFSETQ. CDR3 region: CASWIPGDEQFF. The CDR3 region has the DNA TGCGCCAGCTGGATCCCCGGAGATGAGCAGTTCTTC.

The V and J genes are TRBV7-2 and TRBJ2-3, with D unresolved. This CDR3 spans 13 amino acids. V dropped 1 base and J dropped 6 bases, with 8 bases sitting between them. CDR1 is SGHTA and CDR2 is FQGNSA in the germline V gene. CDR3 region: CASSLENSDTQYF. The DNA of the CDR3 is TGTGCCAGCAGCTTAGAGAATTCGGATACGCAGTATTTT.

The chain carries TRBV29-1 and TRBJ1-2; D is possibly TRBD1 (6 bases). Trimming took off 7 bases at V and 8 bases at J, with 17 bases between the two ends. This CDR3 is 12 amino acids long. CDR1 and CDR2 from the germline V gene are SQVTM and ANQGSEA. CDR3 bases: TGCAGCGCCCCAGAGGGGGGCGCAGGCTACACCTTC. Its translation is CSAPEGGAGYTF.

The V gene is TRBV27, the J gene TRBJ2-2; 14 nucleotides align to TRBD2. V trimming: 5 bases; J trimming: 5 bases; junction bases outside the gene matches: 7. Germline V CDR1 and CDR2: MNHEY, SMNVEV (reference sequence). The CDR3 sequence is 17 residues long. The CDR3, as DNA: TGTGCCAGCAGTCTATGGGGACTAGCGGGAGCAACCGGGGAGCTGTTTTTT. It is translated as CASSLWGLAGATGELFF.

This rearrangement joins TRBV19 to TRBJ1-1; maybe TRBD1 (5 bases). The CDR3 runs to 12 residues. Germline V gene sequence: CDR1 LNHDA, CDR2 SQIVND (reference sequence). Between the trimmed V and J ends, which lost 5 bases and 4 bases, there was a span of 8 bases. Written as DNA, the CDR3 is TGTGCCAGTAGTTTGGGGACCACTGAAGCTTTCTTT. Translated, it gives CASSLGTTEAFF.

The rearrangement links TRBV30 to TRBJ2-2; no clear D. The CDR3 is 13 residues long. Trimming removed 1 base at V and 2 bases at J, with 5 bases between. Germline values: CDR1 GTSNPN, CDR2 SVGIG (reference sequence). In nucleotides, the CDR3 is TGTGCCTGGAGTGACGGTAACACCGGGGAGCTGTTTTTT. Translation: CAWSDGNTGELFF.

The V call is TRBV4-3, the J call TRBJ2-4, with D possibly matching TRBD2 (5 bases). Germline V gene sequence: CDR1 LGHNA, CDR2 YSLEER. V was cut by 4 bases and J by 4 bases, with 11 bases left in between. The CDR3 is 14 amino acids. The CDR3 bases are TGCGCCAGCAGCCCCGAGGGTTGTAAAAACATTCAGTACTTC. It specifies CASSPEGCKNIQYF.

This clonotype was picked up a small number of times. The rearrangement joins TRBV12-5 to TRBJ1-2; TRBD1 agrees at 7 bases. Germline V lookup: CDR1 LGHNT, CDR2 FRNRAP. The CDR3 runs 13 residues. V lost 4 bases and J lost 8; bases outside the gene matches: 7. Written as DNA, the CDR3 is TGTGCTAGTGGTTCCCAGACAGGGCTGGGCTACACCTTC. Protein product: CASGSQTGLGYTF. The variable domain in full, completed from reference TRBV12-5 and TRBJ1-2, reads DARVTQTPRHKVTEMGQEVTMRCQPILGHNTVFWYRQTMMQGLELLAYFRNRAPLDDSGMPKDRFSAEMPDATLATLKIQPSEPRDSAVYFCASGSQTGLGYTFGSGTRLTVV.

The chain combines TRBV9 with TRBJ1-3; possibly TRBD1 for D (5 bases). Trimming shortened V by 5 bases and J by 4 bases, and 10 bases separated the two germline ends. Germline loops: CDR1 SGDLS, CDR2 YYNGEE. CDR3 length: 13 residues. In DNA, the CDR3 is TGTGCCAGCAGAGGGGAGGGAGGAAACACCATATATTTT. Translated, it gives CASRGEGGNTIYF.